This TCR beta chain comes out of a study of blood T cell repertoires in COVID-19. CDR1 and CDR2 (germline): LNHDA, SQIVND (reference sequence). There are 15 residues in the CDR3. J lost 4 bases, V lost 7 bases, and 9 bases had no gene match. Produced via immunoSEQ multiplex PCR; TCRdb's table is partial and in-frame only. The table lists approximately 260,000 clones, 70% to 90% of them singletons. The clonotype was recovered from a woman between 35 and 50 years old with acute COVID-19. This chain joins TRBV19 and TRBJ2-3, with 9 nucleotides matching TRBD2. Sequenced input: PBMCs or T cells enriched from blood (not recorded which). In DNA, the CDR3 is TGTGCCAGTAATTGGGCGGGAGGGTCCGCAGATACGCAGTATTTT. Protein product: CASNWAGGSADTQYF. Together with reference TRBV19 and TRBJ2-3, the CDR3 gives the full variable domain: DGGITQSPKYLFRKEGQNVTLSCEQNLNHDAMYWYRQDPGQGLRLIYYSQIVNDFQKGDIAEGYSVSREKKESFPLTVTSAQKNPTAFYLCASNWAGGSADTQYFGPGTRLTVL.